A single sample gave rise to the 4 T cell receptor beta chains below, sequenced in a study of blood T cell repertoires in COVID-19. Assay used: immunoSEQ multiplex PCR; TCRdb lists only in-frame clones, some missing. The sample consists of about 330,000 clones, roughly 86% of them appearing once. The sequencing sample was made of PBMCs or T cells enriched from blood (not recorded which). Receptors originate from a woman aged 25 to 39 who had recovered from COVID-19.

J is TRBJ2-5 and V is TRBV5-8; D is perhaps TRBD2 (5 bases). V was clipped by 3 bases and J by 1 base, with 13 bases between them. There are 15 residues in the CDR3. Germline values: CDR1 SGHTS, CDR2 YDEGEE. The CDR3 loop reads CASSSLTILQETQYF. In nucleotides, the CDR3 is TGTGCCAGCAGCTCCTTGACTATACTCCAAGAGACCCAGTACTTC.

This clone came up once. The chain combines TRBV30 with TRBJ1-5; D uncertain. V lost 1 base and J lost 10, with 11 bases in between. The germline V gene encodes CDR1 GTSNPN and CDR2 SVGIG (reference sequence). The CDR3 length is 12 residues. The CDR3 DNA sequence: TGTGCCTGGAGTGGCGGCCCGTCACCCCAGCATTTT. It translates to CAWSGGPSPQHF.

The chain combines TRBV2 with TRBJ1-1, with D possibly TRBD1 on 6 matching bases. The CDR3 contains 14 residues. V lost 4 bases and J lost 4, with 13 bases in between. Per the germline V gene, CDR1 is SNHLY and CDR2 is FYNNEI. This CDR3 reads CASSVQGRGTEAFF. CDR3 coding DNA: TGTGCCAGCAGTGTTCAGGGGAGGGGCACTGAAGCTTTCTTT.

The CDR3 region has the DNA TGCGCCAGCAGCTTGGGACAGCTTGTAGGGTATGGCTACACCTTC. Translating it yields CASSLGQLVGYGYTF. The rearrangement uses TRBV5-1 and TRBJ1-2; the D gene is possibly TRBD1 (5 bases). In germline, CDR1 is SGHRS, CDR2 YFSETQ. The V and J ends lost 0 bases and 5 bases respectively, with 14 bases between them. This CDR3 region has 15 residues.